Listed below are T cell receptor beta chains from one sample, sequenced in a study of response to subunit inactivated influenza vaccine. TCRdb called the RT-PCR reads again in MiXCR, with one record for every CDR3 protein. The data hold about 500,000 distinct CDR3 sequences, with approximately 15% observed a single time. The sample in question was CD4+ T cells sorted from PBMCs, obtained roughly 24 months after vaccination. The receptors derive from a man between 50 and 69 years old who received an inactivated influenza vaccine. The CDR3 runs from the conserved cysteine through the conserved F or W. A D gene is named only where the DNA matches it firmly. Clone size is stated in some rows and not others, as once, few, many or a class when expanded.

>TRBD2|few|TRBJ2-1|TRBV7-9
CASSQPRLAENEQFF
TGTGCCAGCAGCCAGCCGAGACTAGCCGAGAATGAGCAGTTCTTC
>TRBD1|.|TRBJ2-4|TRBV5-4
CASSLGGGLDIQYF
TGTGCCAGCAGCTTGGGAGGGGGCTTGGACATTCAGTACTTC
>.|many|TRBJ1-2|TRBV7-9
CASSAHGTSNYGYTF
TGTGCCAGCAGCGCCCACGGAACGTCTAACTATGGCTACACCTTC
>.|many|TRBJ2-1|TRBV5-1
CASSLVVNGRNEQFF
TGCGCCAGCAGCTTGGTCGTTAACGGGAGAAATGAGCAGTTCTTC
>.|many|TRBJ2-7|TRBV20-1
CSASPGLPYSYEQYF
TGCAGTGCTAGCCCCGGACTACCTTACTCCTACGAGCAGTACTTC
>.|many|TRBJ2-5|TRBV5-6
CASSLFGAQETQYF
TGTGCCAGCAGCTTGTTTGGGGCCCAAGAGACCCAGTACTTC
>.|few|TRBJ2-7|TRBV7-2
CASSPATKGGEQYF
TGTGCCAGCAGTCCGGCAACCAAGGGGGGGGAGCAGTACTTC
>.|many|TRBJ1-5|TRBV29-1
CSVSYRTDQPQHF
TGCAGCGTTTCGTACAGGACCGATCAGCCCCAGCATTTT
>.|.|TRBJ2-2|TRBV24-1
CATSDFSVRGHLNTGELFF
TGTGCCACCAGTGATTTCAGCGTTCGAGGACACCTAAACACCGGGGAGCTGTTTTTT
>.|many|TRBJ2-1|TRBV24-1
CATSDLAFGGDNEQFF
TGTGCCACCAGTGATTTGGCTTTTGGAGGAGACAATGAGCAGTTCTTC
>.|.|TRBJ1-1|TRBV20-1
CSAARLGTEAFF
TGCAGTGCGGCCCGCCTAGGAACTGAAGCTTTCTTT
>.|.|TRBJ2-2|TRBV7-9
CASSLDPLLRGTGELFF
TGTGCCAGCAGCTTAGACCCCCTTTTACGGGGCACCGGGGAGCTGTTTTTT
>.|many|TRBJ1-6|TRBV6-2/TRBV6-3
CASSYITGASAVLHF
TGTGCCAGCAGTTACATTACGGGGGCCTCAGCGGTCCTCCACTTT
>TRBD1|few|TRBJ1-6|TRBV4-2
CASSQDTGDSPLHF
TGTGCCAGCAGCCAGGATACAGGGGATTCACCCCTCCACTTT
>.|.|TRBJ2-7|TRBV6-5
CASSSYSGNPYEQYF
TGTGCCAGCAGTTCCTATAGCGGAAACCCCTACGAGCAGTACTTC
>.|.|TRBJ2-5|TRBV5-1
CASSLTGQSSLESQYF
TGCGCCAGCAGCTTAACCGGACAGTCTTCCTTAGAGTCCCAGTACTTC
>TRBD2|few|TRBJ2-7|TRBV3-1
CASSFLAGSYEQYF
TGTGCCAGCAGCTTCTTAGCGGGCAGCTACGAGCAGTACTTC
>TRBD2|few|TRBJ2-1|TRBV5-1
CASSSSGDYNEQFF
TGCGCCAGCAGTTCTAGCGGGGACTACAATGAGCAGTTCTTC
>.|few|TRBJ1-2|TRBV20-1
CSALEKGRRNGYTF
TGCAGTGCTCTGGAGAAGGGGCGAAGGAATGGCTACACCTTC
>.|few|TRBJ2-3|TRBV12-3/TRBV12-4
CASTPGPADTQYF
TGTGCCAGCACCCCGGGGCCAGCAGATACGCAGTATTTT
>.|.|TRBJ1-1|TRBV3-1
CASSHRTLVF
TGTGCCAGCAGCCATAGAACCCTGGTGTTT
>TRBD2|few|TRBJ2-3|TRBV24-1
CATSDTGGSADTQYF
TGTGCCACCAGTGATACGGGCGGGAGCGCAGATACGCAGTATTTT
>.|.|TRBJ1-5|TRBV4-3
CASSQGQLNQPQHF
TGCGCCAGCAGCCAAGGACAGCTAAATCAGCCCCAGCATTTT
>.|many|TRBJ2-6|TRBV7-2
CASSSRGGPSGANVLTF
TGTGCCAGCAGCTCTCGCGGGGGCCCCTCTGGGGCCAACGTCCTGACTTTC
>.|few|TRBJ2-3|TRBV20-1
CSAFKDTQYF
TGCAGTGCGTTTAAAGATACGCAGTATTTT
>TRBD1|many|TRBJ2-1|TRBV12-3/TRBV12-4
CASSESGQGGNEQFF
TGTGCCAGCAGTGAATCTGGACAGGGAGGCAATGAGCAGTTCTTC
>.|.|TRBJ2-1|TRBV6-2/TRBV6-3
CASSYPGSLGDEQFF
TGTGCCAGCAGTTACCCAGGGTCGCTGGGCGATGAGCAGTTCTTC